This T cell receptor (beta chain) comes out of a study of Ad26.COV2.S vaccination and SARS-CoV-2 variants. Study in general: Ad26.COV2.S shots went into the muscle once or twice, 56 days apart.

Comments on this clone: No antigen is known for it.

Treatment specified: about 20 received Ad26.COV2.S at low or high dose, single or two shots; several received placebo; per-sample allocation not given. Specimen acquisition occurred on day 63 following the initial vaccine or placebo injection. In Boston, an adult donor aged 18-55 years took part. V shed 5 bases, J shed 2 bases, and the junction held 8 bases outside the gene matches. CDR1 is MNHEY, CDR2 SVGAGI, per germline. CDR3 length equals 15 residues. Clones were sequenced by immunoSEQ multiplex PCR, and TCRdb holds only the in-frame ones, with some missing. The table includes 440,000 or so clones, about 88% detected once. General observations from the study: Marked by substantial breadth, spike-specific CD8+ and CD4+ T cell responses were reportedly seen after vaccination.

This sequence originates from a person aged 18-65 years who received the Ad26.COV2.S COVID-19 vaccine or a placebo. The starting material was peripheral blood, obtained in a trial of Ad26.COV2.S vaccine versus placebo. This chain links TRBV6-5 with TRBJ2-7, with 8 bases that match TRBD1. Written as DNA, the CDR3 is TGTGCCAGCAGTAAAACCGGGACAGGTACCTACGAGCAGTACTTC. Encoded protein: CASSKTGTGTYEQYF.